This T cell receptor beta chain was captured in a study of cytomegalovirus exposure and HLA in healthy donors (dated by TCRdb to 2016 to 2017). A note on the overall study: The 700 or so repertoires of the first cohort and the roughly 120 validation repertoires were produced on the same platform, according to a later analysis. The aim of the study was to test whether cataloging public T cell receptors could identify signatures of past pathogen exposure. Besides the first cohort of around 670 subjects, a separate validation cohort made up of around 120 different subjects was used. High-throughput TCR immunosequencing, statistical association of individual TCRs with disease status, and machine learning were combined to predict cytomegalovirus infection status.

Study-level results and caveats: According to the authors, the approach could potentially be generalized to other disease states and immunological phenotypes. In vitro tests confirmed that a few of the cytomegalovirus-associated TCR beta chains recognize cytomegalovirus antigens. Most TCR sequences were observed very rarely across donors, whereas some public TCRs were present in many individuals. All 120 or so repertoires were used to score co-occurrence in the validation cohort in a later analysis, because that analysis had no HLA typing for the cohort. The study gave a list of 150 to 200 TCR beta chains associated with cytomegalovirus. In a later analysis, TCRs clustered in the first cohort were found to also tend to co-occur in the roughly 120 validation repertoires, with about 94% of cluster scores above 0. The classifier was reported to diagnose cytomegalovirus status with high specificity and sensitivity in both the original cohort and the validation cohort.

Donors formed part of the validation cohort, which comprised fewer than 150 subjects and was distinct from the first cohort of 670 or so subjects. Receptor amplification or capture employed the immunoSEQ multiplex PCR assay. In the paper's pipeline: To diagnose cytomegalovirus status from the catalog of TCR beta chain sequences, a statistical classification framework was built. As stored in TCRdb, this immuneACCESS dataset retains in-frame rearrangements with V and J assigned. A fraction of the clones does not appear; measured against another copy, unresolved V genes explain less than half of the discrepancy, and the remainder lacks a known reason. The DNA gave D and trimming, while V, J and clone size come from that table. This sample holds around 150,000 clones; roughly 90% were observed only once. The ten largest make up 9% to 12% of the sample. To note about this clone: No cognate antigen has been identified for it. Base qualities were left out, and no much larger clone turns up one base away.

At the junction V is shortened by 4 bases and J by 3 bases, with 6 bases in between. The CDR3 starts with the cysteine, ends with the phenylalanine, and has 12 residues. Only the CDR3 portion is preserved as DNA: 36 bases, with reading frame beginning at the first base. The clonotype comes from a woman between 18 and 30 years old in good health and CMV-seropositive. The chain uses TRBV23-1 and TRBJ1-2, and the D gene may be TRBD1, 5 bases matching. TRBV23-1 is sorted into the ORF group, with uncertain function. The sequencing sample was made of PBMCs. The encoded CDR3 is CASSLRDYGYTF. The nucleotide sequence reads TGCGCCAGCAGTCTCAGGGACTATGGCTACACCTTC.